These 5 T cell receptor beta chains were all obtained from the same sample, sequenced in a study of breast tumors, draining lymph nodes, adjacent tissues. Breast cancer patients provided tissue from their axillary draining lymph nodes. TCRdb itself ran the multiplex PCR reads through MiXCR, one entry per CDR3 protein. The data contain around 130,000 distinct CDR3 sequences, approximately 32% of them singletons. Sequences were obtained from axillary lymph node tissue. The receptors were gathered from a female donor with breast cancer. Some clones in this sample may be carry-over from other donors' samples.

Concerning this clonotype: Being one base from a much bigger clone, this may be a read error. This is likely a read error, given that the CDR3 carries no conserved phenylalanine or tryptophan at its end. The J gene is TRBJ1-2, the V gene TRBV18; 7 bases are shared with TRBD1. In germline, CDR1 is KGHSH, CDR2 LQKENI. V lost 2 bases, J lost 8 bases, and 8 bases stayed unmatched. This CDR3 comprises 14 residues. In nucleotides, the CDR3 is TGTGCCAGCTCACCAGAGGGGGCAGTTGGCGGCTACACCATC. This encodes CASSPEGAVGGYTI.

The chain carries TRBV6-5 and TRBJ2-1; 8 nucleotides agree with TRBD2. Germline assignment: CDR1 MNHEY and CDR2 SVGAGI. The CDR3 sequence is 14 residues long. V dropped 6 bases and J dropped 4; count of bases not matched to a gene: 5. CDR3 nucleotide sequence: TGTGCCAGCAGACGGGGGGGCCAATACAATGAGCAGTTCTTC. It encodes CASRRGGQYNEQFF.

This clonotype appeared many times. This chain joins TRBV5-1 and TRBJ2-7; a weak D match, TRBD1 (6 bases). The CDR3 is made up of 13 amino acids. Germline-derived CDR1 and CDR2 are SGHRS and YFSETQ. Trimming pared 3 bases from V and 4 bases from J, leaving 11 bases between. The DNA of the CDR3 is TGCGCCAGCAGCTCCGGACAGCCTTACGAGCAGTACTTC. Residues: CASSSGQPYEQYF.

As regards this clonotype: Being one base from a much bigger clone, this may be a read error. No conserved phenylalanine or tryptophan is present at the end of the CDR3, so a read error is the likely explanation. The rearrangement uses TRBV7-2 and TRBJ1-2; perhaps TRBD1 as D (5 bases). V lost 3 bases, J lost 5 bases, and 13 bases lay in between. This CDR3 contains 14 residues. Germline assignment: CDR1 SGHTA and CDR2 FQGNSA. In DNA form, the CDR3 reads TGTGCCAGCAGCTTCAGGGACGGGAAGTATGGCTACACCCTC. Its protein is CASSFRDGKYGYTL.

This clonotype has just a few counts. This chain uses TRBV6-2 or TRBV6-3 with TRBJ1-5, with TRBD1 as a possible D gene (5 bases). The germline CDR1 and CDR2 sequences are MNHEY and SVGEGT. The CDR3 totals 14 residues. Trimming left V 5 bases short and J 6 bases short, with 14 bases between. CDR3 sequence reads: CASSHLQGGQPQHF. CDR3 coding DNA: TGTGCCAGCAGTCACCTCCAGGGAGGTCAGCCCCAGCATTTT.